This TCR beta chain was identified in a study of human T cells and chemical hapten exposure. Study observations and caveats: The count of PT1 expanded TCRs correlated positively with patch test score.

TCRdb reprocessed the RACE reads via MiXCR and lists one record per CDR3 protein. The sample comprises about 49,000 distinct CDR3 sequences, 9.3% of which are singletons, and roughly 4.4% rests with the top ten. Time point defined: patch test 1, 2 weeks after DPC sensitization. Treatment noted: therapeutic diphenylcyclopropenone sensitization with weekly scalp DPC. Remarks on this clonotype: Antigen unknown.

This CDR3 contains 11 residues. The V gene's germline CDR1 is ENHRY and CDR2 SYGVKD. The germline V and J ends were trimmed by 1 base and 6 bases, with 3 bases remaining between them. The V and J genes are TRBV10-3 and TRBJ1-1; D is ambiguous. The origin of this receptor is a woman aged 45-59 years with alopecia areata. Some clones in this sample may be carry-over from other donors' samples. Material: whole blood, obtained in connection with sensitization to the hapten diphenylcyclopropenone (DPC). CDR3 protein: CAISEYAEAFF. As DNA, the CDR3 is TGTGCCATCAGTGAGTACGCTGAAGCTTTCTTT.